The 10 T cell receptor beta chains below were found in one sample sequenced in a study of shared clonotypes between healthy human individuals. The table came from immunoSEQ multiplex PCR; TCRdb's copy has only in-frame clones and leaves some out. The sample consists of 1.5 million to 2.5 million clones, about 95% of them appearing once. Naive-designated CD8 cells lacked CD45RO, were positively enriched for CCR7, and omitted terminally differentiated effector memory CD45RA+ cells. Sequenced material: naive CD8+ T cells sorted from blood. All receptors derive from a man aged 18 to 30 in good health.

The CDR3 bases are TGCGCCAGCAGCCAAGCCAGGATGGATACGCAGTATTTT. Translating gives CASSQARMDTQYF. This chain connects TRBV4-3 to TRBJ2-3; the D is unclear. The germline V and J ends were trimmed by 1 base and 6 bases, with 8 bases remaining between them. The CDR3 is 13 residues long. Germline CDR1 and CDR2: LGHNA and YSLEER.

The chain links TRBV6-5 to TRBJ1-1; possible D gene TRBD1, 5 bases. From germline, CDR1 is MNHEY and CDR2 SVGAGI. Trimming removed 2 bases at V and 1 base at J, with 11 bases between. The CDR3 contains 15 residues. The CDR3 DNA sequence: TGTGCCAGCAGTTACGACCGGGGGACGAACACTGAAGCTTTCTTT. Amino acid sequence: CASSYDRGTNTEAFF.

The chain joins TRBV30 to TRBJ1-4; D not resolved. CDR1 and CDR2 from the germline V gene are GTSNPN and SVGIG (reference sequence). Trimming removed 2 bases at V and 8 bases at J, with 9 bases between. The CDR3 contains 12 residues. The DNA for the CDR3 is TGTGCCTGGAGTTTAGGCGCAGAAAAACTGTTTTTT. Its translation: CAWSLGAEKLFF.

About this clone itself: Other DNA sequences of this sample code for an identical CDR3. CDR3 coding DNA: TGCAGCGTTGTTGGAGGCTACGAGCAGTACTTC. Amino acids: CSVVGGYEQYF. The chain carries TRBV29-1 and TRBJ2-7; D perhaps matches TRBD2 (5 bases). V was shortened by 4 bases and J by 3 bases, with 7 bases between the two germline ends. The CDR3 has 11 residues. The germline V gene encodes CDR1 SQVTM and CDR2 ANQGSEA.

Points on this clone: Additional DNA sequences in this sample encode the identical CDR3. The J gene is TRBJ1-1, the V gene TRBV19, with D hard to call. This CDR3 is 12 amino acids long. With 2 bases removed from V and 3 bases from J, the gap between germline ends came to 4 bases. The germline V gene encodes CDR1 LNHDA and CDR2 SQIVND (reference sequence). CDR3 sequence reads: CASSISYTEAFF. The CDR3 DNA reads as TGTGCCAGTAGTATATCTTACACTGAAGCTTTCTTT. The full variable domain, completed using reference TRBV19 and TRBJ1-1, is DGGITQSPKYLFRKEGQNVTLSCEQNLNHDAMYWYRQDPGQGLRLIYYSQIVNDFQKGDIAEGYSVSREKKESFPLTVTSAQKNPTAFYLCASSISYTEAFFGQGTRLTVV.

This chain joins TRBV2 and TRBJ2-7, with D perhaps matching TRBD2 (6 bases). Trimming removed 1 base at V and 6 bases at J, with 13 bases between. Germline V gene sequence: CDR1 SNHLY, CDR2 FYNNEI. CDR3 size: 14 residues. The CDR3 nucleotides are TGTGCCAGCAGTGAAGGTGGGGAGGAGGTCGAGCAGTACTTC. It translates to CASSEGGEEVEQYF.

This clone has a single count. This rearrangement joins TRBV6-6 to TRBJ2-5; either TRBD1 or TRBD2 may supply D (5 bases each). This CDR3 has 12 residues. Trimming removed 5 bases from V and 5 bases from J, with 9 bases in between. CDR1 is MNHNY, CDR2 SVGAGI, per germline (reference sequence). CDR3 sequence reads: CASSRDGETQYF. CDR3 sequence (DNA): TGTGCCAGCAGTCGGGACGGGGAGACCCAGTACTTC.

The V gene is TRBV11-2, the J gene TRBJ2-1; TRBD2 matches 10 bases. The CDR3 spans 18 residues. After removal of 3 bases from V and 7 bases from J, the junction contained 15 bases not matched to a gene. The V gene's germline CDR1 is SGHAT and CDR2 FQNNGV. The CDR3 is CASSFEAGGLGIQNEQFF. The CDR3 region has the DNA TGTGCCAGCAGCTTTGAAGCGGGGGGGCTTGGGATACAGAATGAGCAGTTCTTC.

The V gene is TRBV7-8, the J gene TRBJ2-1; tentatively, D is TRBD2 (6 bases). Trimming took off 5 bases at V and 8 bases at J, with 19 bases between the two ends. The germline gives CDR1 SGHVS, CDR2 FQNEAQ. This CDR3 region has 15 residues. The CDR3 loop reads CASSRRDSRDDEQFF. CDR3 DNA sequence: TGTGCCAGCAGCCGCCGGGACTCACGGGACGATGAGCAGTTCTTC.

This chain connects TRBV7-8 to TRBJ2-3; TRBD2 might be the D (5 bases). Trimming pared 5 bases from V and 0 bases from J, leaving 15 bases between. Germline V gene data show CDR1 as SGHVS and CDR2 as FQNEAQ. CDR3 length: 16 amino acids. The CDR3 reads CASSATLEGSTDTQYF. The CDR3 region has the DNA TGTGCCAGCAGCGCGACTCTCGAGGGTAGCACAGATACGCAGTATTTT.